The 25 T cell receptor beta chains below were found in one sample sequenced in a study of blood T cell repertoires in COVID-19 (dated by TCRdb to the early 2020s). The method was the immunoSEQ multiplex PCR assay. TCRdb took this table from immuneACCESS and kept in-frame rearrangements with V and J called. Such tables lack part of the clones; where checked against another copy, unresolved V genes explain under half of the gap, and the rest is unexplained. Recorded for this sample are more than 75,000 clones; 70% to 90% of them occurred a single time. Jointly, the top ten make up approximately 2.6% of the sample. The sequenced sample was peripheral blood. These receptors all come from a man aged 45 to 65 with COVID-19, enrolled during active disease.

The rearrangement uses TRBV7-9 and TRBJ1-5; 9 bases map to TRBD1. V lost 5 bases, J lost 4 bases, and 3 bases stayed unmatched. CDR1 and CDR2 (germline): SEHNR, FQNEAQ (reference sequence). The CDR3 spans 14 residues. In DNA form, the CDR3 reads TGTGCCAGCAGCCTAGGACAGGGGAATCAGCCCCAGCATTTT. Translating gives CASSLGQGNQPQHF.

V gene TRBV5-4 combines with J gene TRBJ1-2; no clear D gene. The CDR3 is 13 residues long. Trimming removed 4 bases at V and 2 bases at J, with 9 bases between. CDR1 and CDR2 from the germline V gene are SGHNT and YYREEE (reference sequence). The CDR3 region has the DNA TGTGCCAGCAGCACCGACGGGAACTATGGCTACACCTTC. Protein product: CASSTDGNYGYTF.

The V gene is TRBV7-2, the J gene TRBJ2-7; D is unclear. This CDR3 contains 14 residues. Trimming removed 2 bases from V and 2 bases from J, with 10 bases in between. CDR1 is SGHTA and CDR2 is FQGNSA in the germline V gene. The CDR3 region is CASSLIANPYEQYF. The CDR3 nucleotides read TGTGCCAGCAGCTTAATAGCAAACCCCTACGAGCAGTACTTC.

The chain uses TRBV7-9 and TRBJ1-1, with 8 bases identical to TRBD1. This CDR3 spans 15 amino acids. Germline V gives CDR1 SEHNR, CDR2 FQNEAQ (reference sequence). The J segment lost 0 bases and the V segment lost 4 bases, leaving 4 bases of the junction unmatched. The CDR3 DNA reads as TGTGCCAGCAGCTCACAGGGGGGTATGAACACTGAAGCTTTCTTT. This encodes CASSSQGGMNTEAFF. Full variable domain (outside the CDR3, taken from reference TRBV7-9 and TRBJ1-1): DTGVSQNPRHKITKRGQNVTFRCDPISEHNRLYWYRQTLGQGPEFLTYFQNEAQLEKSRLLSDRFSAERPKGSFSTLEIQRTEQGDSAMYLCASSSQGGMNTEAFFGQGTRLTVV.

The V gene is TRBV5-1, the J gene TRBJ1-2; D is undetermined. Germline V gene data show CDR1 as SGHRS and CDR2 as YFSETQ. The CDR3 contains 14 residues. The V end lost 1 base, the J end lost 4 bases, and 11 bases lay between the germline ends. CDR3 coding DNA: TGCGCCAGCAGCTTGTGGGGAGTAGCCTATGGCTACACCTTC. Its protein is CASSLWGVAYGYTF. The variable domain in full, completed from reference TRBV5-1 and TRBJ1-2, reads KAGVTQTPRYLIKTRGQQVTLSCSPISGHRSVSWYQQTPGQGLQFLFEYFSETQRNKGNFPGRFSGRQFSNSRSEMNVSTLELGDSALYLCASSLWGVAYGYTFGSGTRLTVV.

The chain uses TRBV11-2 and TRBJ1-6, with TRBD1 matching 8 bases. In germline, CDR1 is SGHAT, CDR2 FQNNGV. This CDR3 contains 14 residues. The junction had 6 bases not matched to a gene; V was cut back by 5 bases and J by 9 bases. The chain's CDR3 is CASSPGQGSSPLHF. The CDR3 nucleotides are TGTGCCAGCAGCCCCGGACAGGGAAGTTCACCCCTCCACTTT.

This clone was seen just once. The V gene is TRBV5-4, the J gene TRBJ2-5; 7 nucleotides line up with TRBD1. CDR3 size: 16 residues. Trimming at V came to 4 bases and at J to 2 bases, leaving 11 bases not matched to a gene. Germline-derived CDR1 and CDR2 are SGHNT and YYREEE (reference sequence). The CDR3: CASSPEPTGQQETQYF. CDR3 sequence (DNA): TGTGCCAGCAGCCCGGAACCGACAGGGCAGCAAGAGACCCAGTACTTC.

The CDR3 nucleotides read TGTGCCAGCAGCTTGGCCGGACAGTCCTATGGCTACACCTTC. It specifies CASSLAGQSYGYTF. This chain connects TRBV5-6 to TRBJ1-2, with D possibly TRBD1 on 6 matching bases. The CDR3 length is 14 residues. The V end was cut by 0 bases, the J end by 4 bases, with 10 bases between. Germline CDR1 reads SGHDT; CDR2 reads YYEEEE. The full variable domain, with the rest looked up from reference TRBV5-6 and TRBJ1-2, is DAGVTQSPTHLIKTRGQQVTLRCSPKSGHDTVSWYQQALGQGPQFIFQYYEEEERQRGNFPDRFSGHQFPNYSSELNVNALLLGDSALYLCASSLAGQSYGYTFGSGTRLTVV.

V is TRBV11-2 and J is TRBJ1-6, with D hard to call. V was clipped by 7 bases and J by 9 bases, with 16 bases between them. Germline values: CDR1 SGHAT, CDR2 FQNNGV. The CDR3 is 14 amino acids. CDR3 coding DNA: TGTGCCAGCACCGGAAATCGGGGAATTTCACCCCTCCACTTT. This gives the protein CASTGNRGISPLHF.

The V and J genes are TRBV7-2 and TRBJ2-1, with 14 bases matching TRBD2. The CDR3 spans 17 residues. Germline assignment: CDR1 SGHTA and CDR2 FQGNSA. Unmatched junction bases numbered 7, after V lost 6 bases and J lost 3 bases. The chain's CDR3 is CASSPTSGGVRYNEQFF. CDR3 DNA sequence: TGTGCCAGCAGTCCGACTAGCGGGGGGGTCCGCTACAATGAGCAGTTCTTC.

The chain links TRBV7-9 to TRBJ1-2; D possibly corresponds to TRBD1 (5 bases). CDR1 and CDR2 (germline): SEHNR, FQNEAQ (reference sequence). CDR3 size: 14 residues. The germline V and J ends were trimmed by 1 base and 3 bases, with 9 bases remaining between them. The CDR3 coding sequence is TGTGCCAGCAGCTTAGGCGGGGACTACTATGGCTACACCTTC. It encodes CASSLGGDYYGYTF. The whole variable domain, remainder taken from reference TRBV7-9 and TRBJ1-2, is DTGVSQNPRHKITKRGQNVTFRCDPISEHNRLYWYRQTLGQGPEFLTYFQNEAQLEKSRLLSDRFSAERPKGSFSTLEIQRTEQGDSAMYLCASSLGGDYYGYTFGSGTRLTVV.

The chain has TRBV2 and TRBJ1-2; the match to TRBD1 covers 9 bases. Unmatched junction bases numbered 9, after V lost 5 bases and J lost 8 bases. The CDR3 loop spans 14 amino acids. The germline V gene has CDR1 SNHLY and CDR2 FYNNEI. DNA for the CDR3: TGTGCCAGCAGTTCCGGGACAGGGAATAACGGCTACACCTTC. Protein: CASSSGTGNNGYTF.

The rearrangement joins TRBV13 to TRBJ2-1; 7 bases agree with TRBD1. This CDR3 region has 15 residues. Germline loops: CDR1 PRHDT, CDR2 FYEKMQ (reference sequence). The V and J ends lost 3 bases and 8 bases, in that order; junction bases with no gene match: 10. In DNA form, the CDR3 reads TGTGCCAGCAGCTTGGAAGGGGGCGAGTGGTATGAGCAGTTCTTC. It yields the protein CASSLEGGEWYEQFF. Full variable domain (remainder filled in from reference TRBV13 and TRBJ2-1): AAGVIQSPRHLIKEKRETATLKCYPIPRHDTVYWYQQGPGQDPQFLISFYEKMQSDKGSIPDRFSAQQFSDYHSELNMSSLELGDSALYFCASSLEGGEWYEQFFGPGTRLTVL.

CDR3 loop: CASSYSGTGLYGYTF. CDR3 nucleotides: TGTGCCAGCAGTTACTCAGGGACAGGGCTTTATGGCTACACCTTC. The chain employs TRBV6-6 and TRBJ1-2; 9 positions match TRBD1. Germline V gene lookup returns CDR1 MNHNY and CDR2 SVGAGI (reference sequence). CDR3 length: 15 amino acids. V was pared by 0 bases and J by 5 bases, with 4 bases of the junction left unmatched.

The genes are TRBV20-1 and TRBJ2-7; D might be TRBD2 (7 bases). CDR1 and CDR2 (germline): DFQATT, SNEGSKA (reference sequence). The CDR3 has 14 amino acids. V dropped 3 bases and J dropped 3 bases, with 15 bases sitting between them. The CDR3 protein is CSASPAGHSYEQYF. The CDR3 region has the DNA TGCAGTGCTAGTCCAGCGGGACATAGCTACGAGCAGTACTTC.

The chain recombines TRBV9 with TRBJ2-1, with no clear D. The CDR3 has 17 residues. V was shortened by 0 bases and J by 0 bases, with 13 bases between the two germline ends. Germline V gene lookup returns CDR1 SGDLS and CDR2 YYNGEE. The CDR3 protein is CASSVATGGGSYNEQFF. In DNA, the CDR3 is TGTGCCAGCAGCGTAGCTACCGGTGGCGGCTCCTACAATGAGCAGTTCTTC.

This rearrangement joins TRBV18 to TRBJ2-2; 8 nucleotides align to TRBD2. CDR1 is KGHSH and CDR2 is LQKENI in the germline V gene. V lost 4 bases, J lost 2 bases, and 9 bases stayed unmatched. The CDR3 contains 17 residues. CDR3 bases: TGTGCCAGCTCACAACGGACTCTAGCGGGTAACACCGGGGAGCTGTTTTTT. It is translated as CASSQRTLAGNTGELFF. The full variable domain, in which reference TRBV18 and TRBJ2-2 provide the parts outside the CDR3, is NAGVMQNPRHLVRRRGQEARLRCSPMKGHSHVYWYRQLPEEGLKFMVYLQKENIIDESGMPKERFSAEFPKEGPSILRIQQVVRGDSAAYFCASSQRTLAGNTGELFFGEGSRLTVL.

The chain joins TRBV30 to TRBJ1-1, with a tentative D call TRBD1 (6 bases). The CDR3 is 15 amino acids. The germline V gene has CDR1 GTSNPN and CDR2 SVGIG (reference sequence). Trimming took 1 base from V and 0 from J, leaving 12 bases between them. The CDR3 spells CAWSARTVLNTEAFF. CDR3 in DNA: TGTGCCTGGAGTGCCAGGACAGTGCTGAACACTGAAGCTTTCTTT. The full variable domain, rest sourced from reference TRBV30 and TRBJ1-1, is SQTIHQWPATLVQPVGSPLSLECTVEGTSNPNLYWYRQAAGRGLQLLFYSVGIGQISSEVPQNLSASRPQDRQFILSSKKLLLSDSGFYLCAWSARTVLNTEAFFGQGTRLTVV.

The chain recombines TRBV29-1 with TRBJ1-2; D gene unclear. V lost 6 bases and J 5 bases, leaving 22 bases between the germline ends. Germline V gene lookup returns CDR1 SQVTM and CDR2 ANQGSEA. The length of the CDR3 is 15 residues. DNA of the CDR3: TGCAGCGTAAACTGGAGGGCCGAAGCGGGGTATGGCTACACCTTC. Amino acids: CSVNWRAEAGYGYTF.

This clone was seen only a few times. The chain links TRBV5-8 to TRBJ1-3; D is uncertain. The CDR3 contains 15 residues. Germline V gene data show CDR1 as SGHTS and CDR2 as YDEGEE. V was pared by 4 bases and J by 0 bases, with 11 bases between. CDR3 DNA: TGTGCCAGCAGCGAGTACAGTAACTCTGGAAACACCATATATTTT. This encodes CASSEYSNSGNTIYF.

The chain joins TRBV10-1 to TRBJ2-7; 11 positions agree with TRBD2. CDR1 and CDR2 from the germline V gene are WNHNN and SYGVQD (reference sequence). The CDR3 length is 16 residues. V lost 10 bases, J lost 0 bases, and 11 bases stayed unmatched. The CDR3 DNA reads TGCGCCACCCGGACTAGCGGGCCCCTGAGCTCCTACGAGCAGTACTTC. Protein: CATRTSGPLSSYEQYF.

The V and J genes are TRBV3-1 (or the pseudogene TRBV3-2) and TRBJ1-5, with a possible D match to TRBD1 (6 bases). This CDR3 comprises 15 residues. V shed 5 bases and J shed 3 bases, with 14 bases lying between them. Germline V CDR1 and CDR2: LGHDT, YNNKEL (reference sequence). The CDR3 DNA sequence: TGTGCCAGCAGCTCGGCAGGGGAAGTCAATCAGCCCCAGCATTTT. As protein: CASSSAGEVNQPQHF.

For this clone: This sample includes further DNA sequences coding for the same CDR3. The chain employs TRBV3-1 (or the pseudogene TRBV3-2) and TRBJ2-1; D is perhaps TRBD2 (6 bases). The CDR3 totals 14 residues. The germline V gene has CDR1 LGHDT and CDR2 YNNKEL (reference sequence). V was cut by 4 bases and J by 6 bases, with 13 bases left in between. This CDR3 reads CASSPGLASNEQFF. The CDR3 DNA reads TGTGCCAGCAGCCCCGGTCTAGCGAGCAATGAGCAGTTCTTC.

The CDR3 DNA is TGTGCCAGCAGCCAAGGCCCCCCAGCGCGGGGGTTCGATGAGCAGTTCTTC. Its translation is CASSQGPPARGFDEQFF. V and J are TRBV3-1 (or the pseudogene TRBV3-2) and TRBJ2-1; 7 bases match TRBD2. Germline CDR1 LGHDT, CDR2 YNNKEL (reference sequence). With V trimmed by 1 base and J by 8 bases, 14 bases remained unmatched. The CDR3 covers 17 residues.

The table lists this clone with a count of one. J is TRBJ1-2 and V is TRBV7-2; TRBD1 might be the D (6 bases). V lost 5 bases to trimming and J lost 1 base, with 20 bases between them. CDR1 is SGHTA, CDR2 FQGNSA, per germline. The CDR3 spans 17 residues. The CDR3 DNA reads as TGTGCCAGCAGCCCCGGTCAGGGGAAAACAATTAACTATGGCTACACCTTC. It translates to CASSPGQGKTINYGYTF.